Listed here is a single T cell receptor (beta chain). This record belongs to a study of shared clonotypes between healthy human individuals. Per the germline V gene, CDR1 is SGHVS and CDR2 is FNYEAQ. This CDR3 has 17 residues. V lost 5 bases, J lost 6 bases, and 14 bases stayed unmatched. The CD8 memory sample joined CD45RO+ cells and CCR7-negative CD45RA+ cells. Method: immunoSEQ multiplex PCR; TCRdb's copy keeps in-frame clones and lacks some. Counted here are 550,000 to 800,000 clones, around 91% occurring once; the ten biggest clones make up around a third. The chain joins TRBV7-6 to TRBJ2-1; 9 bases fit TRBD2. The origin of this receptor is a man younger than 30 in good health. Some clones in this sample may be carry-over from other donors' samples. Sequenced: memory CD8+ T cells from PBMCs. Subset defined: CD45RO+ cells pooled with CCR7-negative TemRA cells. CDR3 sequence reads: CASSHSAGTSFSNEQFF. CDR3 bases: TGTGCCAGCAGCCATTCGGCCGGGACTAGCTTTTCCAATGAGCAGTTCTTC. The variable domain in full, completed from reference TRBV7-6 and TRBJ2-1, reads GAGVSQSPRYKVTKRGQDVALRCDPISGHVSLYWYRQALGQGPEFLTYFNYEAQQDKSGLPNDRFSAERPEGSISTLTIQRTEQRDSAMYRCASSHSAGTSFSNEQFFGPGTRLTVL.